Below, 2 T cell receptor beta chains from the same sample are listed, as sequenced in a study of Ad26.COV2.S vaccination and SARS-CoV-2 variants. Generated by immunoSEQ multiplex PCR, the TCRdb table keeps only in-frame clones and is missing some. The data hold 300,000 to 400,000 clones, with 92% observed a single time. The sequencing here drew on peripheral blood, taken after recovery from COVID-19. These receptors all stem from a human donor who had recovered from COVID-19.

This clone was seen only once. For the CDR3, the DNA is TGTGCCAGCAGCTCCCAAGGGGCGGGGGCTGAAGCTTTCTTT. It yields the protein CASSSQGAGAEAFF. J is TRBJ1-1 and V is TRBV7-9, with a weak D call TRBD1 (5 bases). V lost 4 bases to trimming and J lost 6 bases, with 15 bases between them. The CDR3 covers 14 residues. Per the germline V gene, CDR1 is SEHNR and CDR2 is FQNEAQ (reference sequence).

This clone was observed a single time. This chain links TRBV4-3 with TRBJ2-1, with D perhaps matching TRBD2 (5 bases). The CDR3 consists of 16 residues. The ends were cut back, 0 bases at V and 4 bases at J, with 13 bases in the middle. The germline V gene has CDR1 LGHNA and CDR2 YSLEER. CDR3: CASSQDWGEQYNEQFF. CDR3 bases: TGCGCCAGCAGCCAAGATTGGGGAGAACAATACAATGAGCAGTTCTTC.